Sequencing of this T cell receptor beta chain was carried out in a study of blood T cell repertoires in COVID-19. About the research overall: Material from acute and convalescent COVID-19 was sourced from the United States, Italy and Spain. From T cells, B-cell-depleted T cells, or PBMCs came the material, which was cDNA or gDNA.

Here immunoSEQ multiplex PCR was the method, and the copy in TCRdb shows in-frame clones only, minus some. The data contain 230,000 or so clones, more than 80% of them singletons. This clone has only one observation. During active infection, Seattle patients enrolled and were then monitored through disease. The germline gives CDR1 SGHRS, CDR2 YFSETQ. This CDR3 contains 13 residues. Unmatched junction bases numbered 5, after V lost 4 bases and J lost 7 bases. Sequenced material: peripheral blood. The TCR sequence derives from a woman aged 80 or over with COVID-19, enrolled during active disease. The rearrangement links TRBV5-1 to TRBJ2-7, with 10 bases lining up with TRBD1. CDR3 nucleotides: TGCGCCAGCAGCCTACGGACAGGGGGAGAGCAGTACTTC. Amino acids: CASSLRTGGEQYF.